This T cell receptor beta chain was retrieved from a study of cytomegalovirus exposure and HLA in healthy donors. General observations from the study: Three CMV-associated chains were confirmed in vitro to be specific for CMV antigens. Over 150 TCR beta chains were listed as cytomegalovirus-associated. It was found in a later analysis that first-cohort TCR clusters tended to co-occur in the 120 validation repertoires. Both high specificity and high sensitivity reportedly marked the classifier's diagnosis of cytomegalovirus status.

The CDR3 is made up of 13 amino acids. Germline V gives CDR1 MGHRA, CDR2 YSYEKL. The germline V and J ends were trimmed by 3 bases and 10 bases, with 15 bases remaining between them. Notes on this clone: The antigen is unknown.

Here immunoSEQ multiplex PCR was the method, and the copy in TCRdb shows in-frame clones only, minus some. The data contain 150,000 to 200,000 clones, about 88% of them singletons. The sample taken for sequencing was PBMCs. The chain links TRBV4-1 to TRBJ1-2, with D possibly being TRBD1 (5 bases). This receptor was identified in a woman between 18 and 30 years old in good health and CMV-seronegative. Here the CDR3 reads CASSHPVGGHYTF. CDR3 sequence (DNA): TGCGCCAGCAGCCATCCCGTGGGGGGTCACTACACCTTC.